This TCR beta chain was observed in a study of blood T cell repertoires in COVID-19. Turning to the study itself: Acute and convalescent COVID-19 samples came from the United States, Italy and Spain.

V was pared by 7 bases and J by 2 bases, with 14 bases between. The CDR3 is 14 residues long. Germline V lookup: CDR1 SNHLY, CDR2 FYNNEI. In the authors' methods: It was from reference gene primer amplification that nucleated cell counts were estimated. TCRdb's copy holds only in-frame clones and misses some; the assay was immunoSEQ multiplex PCR. V and J calls and clone size are those listed in that table; D and trimming were worked out from the DNA. The table records about 240,000 clones, more than 75% of them present only once. The gene calls are TRBV2 and TRBJ1-2, with D tentatively TRBD1 (6 bases). The origin of this receptor is a middle-aged woman with acute COVID-19. Specimen: PBMCs or T cells enriched from blood (not recorded which). CDR3 region: CASKNDRPNYGYTF. The CDR3, as DNA: TGTGCCAGCAAAAACGACAGGCCCAACTATGGCTACACCTTC. The entire variable domain, with the rest obtained from reference TRBV2 and TRBJ1-2, is as follows: EPEVTQTPSHQVTQMGQEVILRCVPISNHLYFYWYRQILGQKVEFLVSFYNNEISEKSEIFDDQFSVERPDGSNFTLKIRSTKLEDSAMYFCASKNDRPNYGYTFGSGTRLTVV.